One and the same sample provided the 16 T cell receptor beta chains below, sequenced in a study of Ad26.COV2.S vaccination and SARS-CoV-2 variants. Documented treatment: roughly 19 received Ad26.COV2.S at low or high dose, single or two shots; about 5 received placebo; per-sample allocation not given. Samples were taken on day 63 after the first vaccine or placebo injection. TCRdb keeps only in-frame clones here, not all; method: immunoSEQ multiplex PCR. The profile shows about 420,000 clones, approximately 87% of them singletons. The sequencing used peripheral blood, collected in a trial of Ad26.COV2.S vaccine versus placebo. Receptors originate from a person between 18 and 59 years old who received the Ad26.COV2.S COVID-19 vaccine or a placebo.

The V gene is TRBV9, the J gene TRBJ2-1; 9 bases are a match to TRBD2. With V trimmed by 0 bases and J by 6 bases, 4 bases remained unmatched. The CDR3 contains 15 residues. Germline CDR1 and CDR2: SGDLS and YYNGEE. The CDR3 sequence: CASSVGGGARNEQFF. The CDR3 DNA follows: TGTGCCAGCAGCGTAGGCGGGGGGGCCCGCAATGAGCAGTTCTTC.

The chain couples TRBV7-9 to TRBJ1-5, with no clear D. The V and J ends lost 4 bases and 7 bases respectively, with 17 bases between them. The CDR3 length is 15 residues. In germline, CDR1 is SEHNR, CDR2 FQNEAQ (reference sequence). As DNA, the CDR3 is TGTGCCAGCAGCTCGGCACCCCCTTGGGTGCAGCCCCAGCATTTT. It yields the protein CASSSAPPWVQPQHF.

The CDR3 DNA reads as TGTGCCTGGAGACAGGGGGGCTCCTACGAGCAGTACTTC. It yields the protein CAWRQGGSYEQYF. V and J are TRBV30 and TRBJ2-7; 8 bases line up with TRBD1. The germline CDR1 and CDR2 sequences are GTSNPN and SVGIG (reference sequence). The junction had 1 base not matched to a gene; V was cut back by 3 bases and J by 0 bases. The CDR3 consists of 13 residues.

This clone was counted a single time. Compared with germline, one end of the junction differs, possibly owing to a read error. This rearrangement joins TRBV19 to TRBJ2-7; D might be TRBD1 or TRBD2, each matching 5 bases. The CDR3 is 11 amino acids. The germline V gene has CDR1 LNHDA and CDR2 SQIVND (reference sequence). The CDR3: CASSVTGTYFF. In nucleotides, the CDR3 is TGTGCCAGTAGTGTCACCGGGACGTATTTTTTC.

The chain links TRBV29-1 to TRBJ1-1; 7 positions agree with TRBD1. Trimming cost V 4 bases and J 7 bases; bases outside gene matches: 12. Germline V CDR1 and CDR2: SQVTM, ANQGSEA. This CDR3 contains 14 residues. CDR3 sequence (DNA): TGCAGCGTTGGACTTGGAGGGGGCGAGGATGAAGCTTTCTTT. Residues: CSVGLGGGEDEAFF.

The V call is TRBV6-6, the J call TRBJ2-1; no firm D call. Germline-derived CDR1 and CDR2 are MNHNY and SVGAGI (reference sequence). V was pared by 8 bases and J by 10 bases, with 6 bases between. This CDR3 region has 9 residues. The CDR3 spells CASGQEQFF. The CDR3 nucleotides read TGTGCCAGCGGCCAGGAGCAGTTCTTC.

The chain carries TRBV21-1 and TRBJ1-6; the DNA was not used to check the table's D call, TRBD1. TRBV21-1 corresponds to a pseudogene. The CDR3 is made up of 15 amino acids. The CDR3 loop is CARGSNRAYNSPLHF. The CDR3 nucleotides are TGTGCCAGAGGCTCCAACAGGGCGTATAATTCACCCCTCCACTTT.

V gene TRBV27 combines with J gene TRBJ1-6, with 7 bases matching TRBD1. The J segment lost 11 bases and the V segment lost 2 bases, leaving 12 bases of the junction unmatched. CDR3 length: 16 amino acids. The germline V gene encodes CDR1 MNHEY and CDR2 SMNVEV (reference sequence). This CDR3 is CASSLKPGQKFPPLHF. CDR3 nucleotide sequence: TGTGCCAGCAGTTTAAAGCCGGGACAGAAGTTTCCACCCCTCCACTTT.

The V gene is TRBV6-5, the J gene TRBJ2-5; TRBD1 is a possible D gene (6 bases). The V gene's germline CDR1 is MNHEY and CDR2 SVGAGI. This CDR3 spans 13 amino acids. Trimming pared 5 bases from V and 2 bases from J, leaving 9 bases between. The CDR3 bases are TGTGCCAGCAGTATAGGACAGCAAGAGACCCAGTACTTC. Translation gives CASSIGQQETQYF.

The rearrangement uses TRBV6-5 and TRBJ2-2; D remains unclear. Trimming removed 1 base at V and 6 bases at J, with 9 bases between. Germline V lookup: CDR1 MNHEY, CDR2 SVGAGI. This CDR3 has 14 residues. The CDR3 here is CASSYFVGPGELFF. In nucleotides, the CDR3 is TGTGCCAGCAGTTACTTTGTGGGCCCCGGGGAGCTGTTTTTT.

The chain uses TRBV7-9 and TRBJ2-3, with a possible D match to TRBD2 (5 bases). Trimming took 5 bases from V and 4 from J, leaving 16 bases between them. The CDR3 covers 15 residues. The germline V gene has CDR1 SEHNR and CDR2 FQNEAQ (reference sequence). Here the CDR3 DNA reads TGTGCCAGCAGCCGCCCCACGGGGAGTCCAGATACGCAGTATTTT. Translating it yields CASSRPTGSPDTQYF.

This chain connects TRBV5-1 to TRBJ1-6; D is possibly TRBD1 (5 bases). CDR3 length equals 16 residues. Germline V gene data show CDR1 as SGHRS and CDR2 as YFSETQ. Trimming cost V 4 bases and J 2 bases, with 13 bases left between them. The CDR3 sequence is CASSPGFSTYNSPLHF. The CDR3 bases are TGCGCCAGCAGCCCAGGGTTTAGCACCTATAATTCACCCCTCCACTTT.

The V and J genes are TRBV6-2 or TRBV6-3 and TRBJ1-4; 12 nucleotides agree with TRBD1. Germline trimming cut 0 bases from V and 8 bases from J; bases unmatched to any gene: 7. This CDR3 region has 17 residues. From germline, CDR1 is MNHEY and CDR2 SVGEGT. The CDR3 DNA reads TGTGCCAGCAGTTACTCGATTGAAGGGACAGGGGGCGAAAAACTGTTTTTT. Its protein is CASSYSIEGTGGEKLFF.

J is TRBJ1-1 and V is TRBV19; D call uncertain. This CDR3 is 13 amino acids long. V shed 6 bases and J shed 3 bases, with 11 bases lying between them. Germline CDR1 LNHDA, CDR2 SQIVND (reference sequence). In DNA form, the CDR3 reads TGTGCCAGTAGAGGCGGACTCCACACTGAAGCTTTCTTT. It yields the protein CASRGGLHTEAFF. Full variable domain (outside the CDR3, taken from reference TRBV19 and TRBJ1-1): DGGITQSPKYLFRKEGQNVTLSCEQNLNHDAMYWYRQDPGQGLRLIYYSQIVNDFQKGDIAEGYSVSREKKESFPLTVTSAQKNPTAFYLCASRGGLHTEAFFGQGTRLTVV.

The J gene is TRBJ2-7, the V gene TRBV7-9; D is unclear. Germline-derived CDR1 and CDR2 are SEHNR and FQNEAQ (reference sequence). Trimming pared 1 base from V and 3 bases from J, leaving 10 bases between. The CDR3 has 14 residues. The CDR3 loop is CASSLDGLRYEQYF. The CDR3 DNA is TGTGCCAGCAGCTTAGACGGTTTACGCTACGAGCAGTACTTC.

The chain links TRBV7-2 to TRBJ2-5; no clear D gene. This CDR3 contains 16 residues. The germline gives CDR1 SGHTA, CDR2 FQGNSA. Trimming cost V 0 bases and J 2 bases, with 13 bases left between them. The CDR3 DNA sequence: TGTGCCAGCAGCTTAGCTCCCCCGGGTGGACAAGAGACCCAGTACTTC. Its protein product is CASSLAPPGGQETQYF.